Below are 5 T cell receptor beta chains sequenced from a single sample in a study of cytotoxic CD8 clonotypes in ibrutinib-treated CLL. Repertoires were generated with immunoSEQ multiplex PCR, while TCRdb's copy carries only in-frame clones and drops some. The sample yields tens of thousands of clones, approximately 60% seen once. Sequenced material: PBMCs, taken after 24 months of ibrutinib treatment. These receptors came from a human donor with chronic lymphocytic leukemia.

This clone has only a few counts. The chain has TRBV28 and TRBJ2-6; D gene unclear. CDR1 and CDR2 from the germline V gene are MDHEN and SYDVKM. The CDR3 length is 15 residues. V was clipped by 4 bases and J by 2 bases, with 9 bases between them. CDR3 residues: CASSSLVAGANVLTF. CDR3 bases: TGTGCCAGCAGTTCCTTAGTAGCTGGGGCCAACGTCCTGACTTTC.

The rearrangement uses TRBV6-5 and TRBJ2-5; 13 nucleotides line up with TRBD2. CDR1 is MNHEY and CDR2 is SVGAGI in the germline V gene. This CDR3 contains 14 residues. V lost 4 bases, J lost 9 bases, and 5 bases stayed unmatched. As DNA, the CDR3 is TGTGCCAGCAGTTCCGGACTAGCGGGAGTCTCCCAGTACTTC. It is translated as CASSSGLAGVSQYF.

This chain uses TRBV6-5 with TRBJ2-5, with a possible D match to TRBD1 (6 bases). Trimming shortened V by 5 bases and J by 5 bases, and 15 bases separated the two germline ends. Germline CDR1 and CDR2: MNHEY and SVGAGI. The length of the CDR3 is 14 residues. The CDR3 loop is CASSDNRVGETQYF. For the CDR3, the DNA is TGTGCCAGCAGTGACAACAGGGTGGGGGAGACCCAGTACTTC.

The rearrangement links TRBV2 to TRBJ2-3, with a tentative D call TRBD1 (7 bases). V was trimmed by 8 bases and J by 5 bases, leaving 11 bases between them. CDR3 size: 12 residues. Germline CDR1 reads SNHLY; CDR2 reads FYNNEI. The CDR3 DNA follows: TGTGCCAGCCAGGGGGGCAGAGATACGCAGTATTTT. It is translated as CASQGGRDTQYF.

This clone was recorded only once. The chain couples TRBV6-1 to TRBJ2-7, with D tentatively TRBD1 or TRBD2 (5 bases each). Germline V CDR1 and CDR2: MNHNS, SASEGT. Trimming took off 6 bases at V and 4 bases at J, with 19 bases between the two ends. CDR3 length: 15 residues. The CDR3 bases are TGTGCCAGCAGGAGGAGGAAAGGGGCGGAGTACGAGCAGTACGTC. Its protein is CASRRRKGAEYEQYV.